The present T cell receptor beta chain was sequenced within a study of beta chain features in type 1 diabetes. Investigators reverse transcribed all isolated RNA, so they sequenced expressed TCRB transcripts. This table comes from immunoSEQ multiplex PCR, and its TCRdb copy is limited to in-frame clones, with some not included. Here the sample spans fewer than 350,000 clones, around 20% being singletons. V was clipped by 4 bases and J by 1 base, with 8 bases between them. The germline V gene has CDR1 SGHNT and CDR2 YYREEE (reference sequence). The CDR3 contains 13 residues. Study-wide results and caveats: Shortening of TCRB CDR3s, moderate but significant, appeared in all four CD4+ subsets of Type 1 diabetes patients. Naive, central memory and Treg TCRB repertoires appeared more alike in patients than in healthy donors.

There are a few counts of this clone. Its antigen is undetermined. The clonotype originates from a woman aged 18-35 years in good health. The sequenced material came from naive CD4+ T cells from blood. The chain uses TRBV5-4 and TRBJ1-1; D gene unclear. This CDR3 is CASSPDWNTEAFF. CDR3 sequence (DNA): TGTGCCAGCAGCCCGGACTGGAACACTGAAGCTTTCTTT. Filled out from reference TRBV5-4 and TRBJ1-1, the complete variable domain reads ETGVTQSPTHLIKTRGQQVTLRCSSQSGHNTVSWYQQALGQGPQFIFQYYREEENGRGNFPPRFSGLQFPNYSSELNVNALELDDSALYLCASSPDWNTEAFFGQGTRLTVV.